This T cell receptor (beta chain) stems from a study of shared clonotypes between healthy human individuals. The CDR3 totals 13 residues. Trimming cost V 1 base and J 3 bases, with 6 bases left between them. The germline V gene encodes CDR1 SGHTS and CDR2 YDEGEE. Profiling relied on immunoSEQ multiplex PCR, and the TCRdb table lists in-frame clones only, not all of them. This table holds around 600,000 clones, almost 97% found once. The clonotype comes from a woman aged 25-40 years in good health. Material for sequencing was naive CD4+ T cells sorted from blood. Subset: CD45RA+ positively selected. J is TRBJ2-3 and V is TRBV5-8; no reliable D call. In nucleotides, the CDR3 is TGTGCCAGCAGCTTGATAGCTACAGATACGCAGTATTTT. Translated, it gives CASSLIATDTQYF. The full variable domain, with the rest looked up from reference TRBV5-8 and TRBJ2-3, is EAGVTQSPTHLIKTRGQQATLRCSPISGHTSVYWYQQALGLGLQFLLWYDEGEERNRGNFPPRFSGRQFPNYSSELNVNALELEDSALYLCASSLIATDTQYFGPGTRLTVL.